Listed below are T cell receptor beta chains from one sample, sequenced in a study of cytomegalovirus exposure and HLA in healthy donors. Measured with immunoSEQ multiplex PCR; TCRdb has only the in-frame clones, and not every one. In the table there are around 86,000 clones, approximately 94% of which are singletons. The sequenced material came from PBMCs. The receptor source for this set is a woman aged 30 to 39 in good health and CMV-seropositive. Both conserved end residues are part of each CDR3. The D gene is left open where the match is weak. Clone sizes are given selectively: once, few, many, or a class where the clone is expanded.

CDR3 | DNA | J | D | V | size
CASSKDRVLGNQPQHF | TGTGCCAGTAGTAAGGACAGGGTTTTAGGCAATCAGCCCCAGCATTTT | TRBJ1-5 | TRBD1 | TRBV19 | once
CAWSVLAQETQYF | TGTGCCTGGAGTGTATTAGCTCAAGAGACCCAGTACTTC | TRBJ2-5 | - | TRBV30 | -
CAWKAGRAPGELFF | TGTGCCTGGAAAGCCGGGAGGGCCCCCGGGGAGCTGTTTTTT | TRBJ2-2 | TRBD2 | TRBV30 | -
CASSVMREQYF | TGTGCCAGCAGTGTGATGAGGGAGCAGTACTTC | TRBJ2-7 | - | TRBV6-1 | -
CSVGKTGGNYGYTF | TGCAGCGTAGGAAAGACAGGGGGTAACTATGGCTACACCTTC | TRBJ1-2 | TRBD1 | TRBV29-1 | -
CASSQVVGGSGELFF | TGCGCCAGCAGCCAAGTTGTTGGGGGGTCCGGGGAGCTGTTTTTT | TRBJ2-2 | - | TRBV4-3 | -
CSVERDINTGELFF | TGCAGCGTTGAACGGGACATCAACACCGGGGAGCTGTTTTTT | TRBJ2-2 | - | TRBV29-1 | -
CASSFLGQGDSDTQYF | TGTGCCAGCAGTTTCCTTGGACAGGGGGATTCAGATACGCAGTATTTT | TRBJ2-3 | TRBD1 | TRBV28 | -
CASSYGTPLNYGYTF | TGTGCCAGCAGTTACGGCACACCACTAAACTATGGCTACACCTTC | TRBJ1-2 | - | TRBV6-5 | -
CASSSATGKTEAFF | TGTGCCAGCAGTTCCGCCACAGGGAAGACTGAAGCTTTCTTT | TRBJ1-1 | - | TRBV28 | once
CASRPRGQGSNQETQYF | TGTGCCAGTAGACCACGCGGACAGGGCTCTAACCAAGAGACCCAGTACTTC | TRBJ2-5 | TRBD1 | TRBV19 | -
CASSADRGPSEQYF | TGTGCCAGCAGTGCGGACAGGGGGCCTTCCGAGCAGTACTTC | TRBJ2-7 | TRBD1 | TRBV2 | -
CASSLVHHEQYF | TGTGCCAGCAGCTTGGTCCACCACGAGCAGTACTTC | TRBJ2-7 | - | TRBV5-6 | once
CASSLLADEQFF | TGTGCCAGCAGTTTACTAGCGGATGAGCAGTTCTTC | TRBJ2-1 | TRBD2 | TRBV28 | -
CSAYMNTEAFF | TGCAGCGCTTACATGAACACTGAAGCTTTCTTT | TRBJ1-1 | - | TRBV29-1 | -
CASSSDRFTEAFF | TGTGCCAGCAGCTCGGACAGGTTCACTGAAGCTTTCTTT | TRBJ1-1 | TRBD1 | TRBV7-2 | -
CASSRTYQETQYF | TGTGCCAGCAGTCGGACTTACCAAGAGACCCAGTACTTC | TRBJ2-5 | - | TRBV28 | -
CATSGLMKGPTGELFF | TGTGCCACCAGCGGACTAATGAAGGGCCCCACCGGGGAGCTGTTTTTT | TRBJ2-2 | - | TRBV15 | -
CASSEQDGIGTVSYEQYF | TGTGCCAGCAGTGAACAGGACGGGATCGGGACAGTCTCCTACGAGCAGTACTTC | TRBJ2-7 | TRBD1 | TRBV6-1 | -
CASSQGLAGGQAKNIQYF | TGTGCCAGCAGCCAGGGACTAGCGGGAGGTCAAGCCAAAAACATTCAGTACTTC | TRBJ2-4 | TRBD2 | TRBV7-2 | -
CASSLVGDRSSYEQYF | TGTGCCAGCAGTTTAGTGGGGGACAGGAGCTCCTACGAGCAGTACTTC | TRBJ2-7 | TRBD1 | TRBV27 | -
CASSPQEVYEQYF | TGTGCCAGCTCACCGCAGGAGGTATACGAGCAGTACTTC | TRBJ2-7 | - | TRBV18 | -
CASSTGTAYGYTF | TGTGCCAGCAGTACCGGGACAGCCTATGGCTACACCTTC | TRBJ1-2 | TRBD1 | TRBV6-5 | once
CASSLSGQGETDTQYF | TGTGCCAGCAGTTTATCCGGACAGGGAGAGACAGATACGCAGTATTTT | TRBJ2-3 | TRBD1 | TRBV28 | -
CASSLKQARSFSGNTIYF | TGTGCCAGCAGCTTAAAACAGGCCAGGTCCTTCTCTGGAAACACCATATATTTT | TRBJ1-3 | - | TRBV11-2 | -
CASSQDHSTGWYEQYF | TGCGCCAGCAGCCAAGATCACTCGACAGGCTGGTACGAGCAGTACTTC | TRBJ2-7 | - | TRBV4-3 | -
CASSLGEGEGETQYF | TGTGCCAGCAGCTTAGGGGAGGGGGAGGGGGAGACCCAGTACTTC | TRBJ2-5 | - | TRBV7-3 | -
CASSIQGPHEQYF | TGTGCCAGCAGCATACAGGGGCCCCACGAGCAGTACTTC | TRBJ2-7 | TRBD1 | TRBV7-8 | -
CASSPKLSSYEQYF | TGTGCCAGTTCCCCAAAACTGAGCTCCTACGAGCAGTACTTC | TRBJ2-7 | - | TRBV19 | -
CASSKWYRDNQPQHF | TGTGCCAGCAGCAAATGGTACAGGGACAATCAGCCCCAGCATTTT | TRBJ1-5 | - | TRBV21-1 | -
CASSIGVRVQQPQHF | TGTGCCAGTAGTATAGGAGTCAGGGTTCAGCAGCCCCAGCATTTT | TRBJ1-5 | - | TRBV19 | -
CAISDDSASSYNEQFF | TGTGCCATCAGTGATGACTCTGCAAGCTCCTACAATGAGCAGTTCTTC | TRBJ2-1 | - | TRBV10-3 | -
CASGGLGELFF | TGTGCCAGCGGGGGCCTTGGGGAGCTGTTTTTT | TRBJ2-2 | - | TRBV6-6 | -
CASSPQGLSSGNTIYF | TGTGCCAGCAGCCCCCAGGGGCTGAGCTCTGGAAACACCATATATTTT | TRBJ1-3 | - | TRBV5-4 | -
CASTQSRTTDTQYF | TGTGCCAGCACTCAGTCAAGGACTACAGATACGCAGTATTTT | TRBJ2-3 | - | TRBV6-1 | -
CASSYSLSEQFF | TGTGCCAGCAGTTACTCGCTAAGTGAGCAGTTCTTC | TRBJ2-1 | - | TRBV6-6 | -
CSVGGARSYNEQFF | TGCAGCGTTGGCGGGGCCCGCTCCTACAATGAGCAGTTCTTC | TRBJ2-1 | - | TRBV29-1 | -
CASSLERTISYEQYF | TGTGCCAGCAGCTTGGAGAGGACTATCTCCTACGAGCAGTACTTC | TRBJ2-7 | - | TRBV5-4 | -
CASSQIDREGQPQHF | TGTGCCAGCAGTCAGATCGACAGGGAAGGTCAGCCCCAGCATTTT | TRBJ1-5 | TRBD1 | TRBV2 | few
CASLQAGVHGYTF | TGTGCCAGCCTCCAGGCAGGGGTCCATGGCTACACCTTC | TRBJ1-2 | - | TRBV28 | -
CASSPYGLAGGELFF | TGTGCCAGCTCACCGTATGGACTAGCTGGCGGGGAGCTGTTTTTT | TRBJ2-2 | TRBD2 | TRBV18 | -
CASSPSGNYEQYF | TGTGCCAGCTCACCAAGCGGAAACTACGAGCAGTACTTC | TRBJ2-7 | - | TRBV18 | -
CASSQLSGTEIPNEQFF | TGTGCCAGCAGCCAACTATCCGGGACAGAGATACCCAATGAGCAGTTCTTC | TRBJ2-1 | TRBD1 | TRBV4-2 | -
CASRGTVDTDTQYF | TGTGCCAGCAGAGGGACAGTCGACACAGATACGCAGTATTTT | TRBJ2-3 | TRBD1 | TRBV28 | -
CATKGLAGGLKETQYF | TGTGCCACCAAGGGACTAGCGGGAGGGCTTAAGGAGACCCAGTACTTC | TRBJ2-5 | TRBD2 | TRBV10-3 | -
CASSIRDRANEQYF | TGTGCCAGCAGCATCCGGGACAGGGCCAACGAGCAGTACTTC | TRBJ2-7 | TRBD1 | TRBV5-6 | -
CASSAGVLAGLNEQFF | TGTGCCAGCAGCGCAGGGGTACTAGCGGGTTTAAATGAGCAGTTCTTC | TRBJ2-1 | TRBD2 | TRBV9 | -
CASSDQGLSGNTIYF | TGTGCCAGCAGTGATCAGGGGCTGAGTGGAAACACCATATATTTT | TRBJ1-3 | - | TRBV6-1 | -
CASSSGTSSNEQFF | TGTGCCAGCAGCTCAGGGACTAGCAGCAATGAGCAGTTCTTC | TRBJ2-1 | TRBD2 | TRBV7-6 | -
CSVGQGGATQETQYF | TGCAGCGTTGGTCAGGGGGGCGCCACCCAAGAGACCCAGTACTTC | TRBJ2-5 | - | TRBV29-1 | -
CASSDRGKGYGYTF | TGTGCCAGCTCAGACAGGGGGAAAGGCTATGGCTACACCTTC | TRBJ1-2 | TRBD1 | TRBV18 | -
CASSPLAAGGYTF | TGTGCCAGCTCACCACTTGCTGCCGGTGGCTACACCTTC | TRBJ1-2 | - | TRBV18 | -
CASRRQGGSNTEAFF | TGTGCCAGCAGGAGACAGGGGGGGAGCAACACTGAAGCTTTCTTT | TRBJ1-1 | TRBD1 | TRBV6-5 | -
CASSEGLAGDEQYF | TGTGCCAGCAGTGAGGGACTAGCGGGAGACGAGCAGTACTTC | TRBJ2-7 | TRBD2 | TRBV6-5 | -
CASSLGGLAGDGETQYF | TGTGCCAGCAGCTTAGGAGGACTAGCGGGAGATGGTGAGACCCAGTACTTC | TRBJ2-5 | TRBD2 | TRBV5-5 | -